The 16 T cell receptor beta chains below all came from one sample that was sequenced in a study of identical twins. MiXCR, run by TCRdb on the 5' RACE reads, gives a single entry per CDR3 protein. Of 250,000 to 350,000 distinct CDR3 sequences in the sample, 8.5% to 9.5% are singletons; the top ten hold around 7.1%. In addition, the sample was reused for a study of yellow fever vaccine responses in identical twins.

Specimen: CD8+ T cells sorted from blood. All receptors derive from a woman aged 18 to 35 in good health.

The table lists this clonotype with many counts. The J gene is TRBJ2-4, the V gene TRBV12-3 or TRBV12-4, with a possible D match to TRBD1 (5 bases). The ends were cut back, 3 bases at V and 12 bases at J, with 9 bases in the middle. This CDR3 has 11 amino acids. The CDR3 region is CASSFGHHQYF. CDR3 nucleotides: TGTGCCAGCAGTTTTGGACATCATCAGTACTTC.

There are a few counts of this clonotype. This rearrangement joins TRBV24-1 to TRBJ2-1, with 9 bases identical to TRBD2. V shed 5 bases, J shed 12 bases, and the junction held 16 bases outside the gene matches. Germline-derived CDR1 and CDR2 are KGHDR and SFDVKD. CDR3 length: 16 residues. The CDR3 spells CATSATGASGDRGQFF. The CDR3 nucleotides are TGTGCCACCAGTGCCACCGGGGCTAGCGGGGACCGCGGGCAGTTCTTC.

This clonotype was seen a few times. The J gene is TRBJ2-3, the V gene TRBV3-1; 12 nucleotides line up with TRBD2. Germline CDR1 LGHDT, CDR2 YNNKEL (reference sequence). The V and J ends lost 0 bases and 5 bases, in that order; junction bases with no gene match: 3. The CDR3 is 16 amino acids. Written as DNA, the CDR3 is TGTGCCAGCAGCCAAGAGTTACTAGCGGGAGGAGATACGCAGTATTTT. Amino acids: CASSQELLAGGDTQYF.

The genes are TRBV20-1 and TRBJ2-1, with 8 bases fitting TRBD2. With V trimmed by 0 bases and J by 8 bases, 9 bases remained unmatched. This CDR3 is 15 amino acids long. Germline V gene lookup returns CDR1 DFQATT and CDR2 SNEGSKA (reference sequence). For the CDR3, the DNA is TGCAGTGCTAGAGATCAGCGGGAGAGGTTTGATGAGCAGTTCTTC. It specifies CSARDQRERFDEQFF.

This clonotype was detected only a few times. The chain recombines TRBV7-9 with TRBJ2-5; perhaps TRBD1 as D (6 bases). Germline V gene lookup returns CDR1 SEHNR and CDR2 FQNEAQ (reference sequence). The CDR3 is made up of 14 amino acids. Trimming shortened V by 1 base and J by 2 bases, and 8 bases separated the two germline ends. CDR3 DNA: TGTGCCAGCAGCTTAGTGGACAGACAAGAGACCCAGTACTTC. Protein sequence: CASSLVDRQETQYF.

There are many counts of this clonotype. V and J are TRBV7-9 and TRBJ1-1, with D hard to call. The CDR3 covers 11 residues. The germline CDR1 and CDR2 sequences are SEHNR and FQNEAQ (reference sequence). The V gene lost 3 bases and the J gene lost 4 bases, with 3 bases spanning the gap. CDR3 bases: TGTGCCAGCAGCTTCCCCACTGAAGCTTTCTTT. Its protein product is CASSFPTEAFF.

This chain links TRBV15 with TRBJ1-3; 7 nucleotides line up with TRBD1. This CDR3 region has 14 residues. Germline assignment: CDR1 LNHNV and CDR2 YYDKDF (reference sequence). The junction had 7 bases not matched to a gene; V was cut back by 4 bases and J by 7 bases. The CDR3 sequence is CATSIRGPGNTIYF. The CDR3 DNA reads TGTGCCACCAGCATTAGGGGGCCAGGGAACACCATATATTTT.

This clonotype was seen ten or more times. The CDR3: CASSDSQGVSGELFF. CDR3 nucleotide sequence: TGTGCCAGCAGTGACTCTCAGGGGGTTTCCGGGGAGCTGTTTTTT. V usage is TRBV6-4 and J usage is TRBJ2-2, with 7 positions matching TRBD1. This CDR3 has 15 amino acids. After removal of 0 bases from V and 6 bases from J, the junction contained 4 bases not matched to a gene. Germline CDR1 reads MRHNA; CDR2 reads SNTAGT.

This clonotype was detected many times. The V gene is TRBV4-2, the J gene TRBJ2-7, with 9 positions matching TRBD2. Germline values: CDR1 LGHNA, CDR2 YNFKEQ. The CDR3 is 15 residues long. V lost 4 bases to trimming and J lost 0 bases; unmatched junction nucleotides: 4. The DNA of the CDR3 is TGTGCCAGCAGCCCCCTAGCGGGAAGCTCCTACGAGCAGTACTTC. Residues: CASSPLAGSSYEQYF.

This clonotype was found many times. The chain couples TRBV7-9 to TRBJ2-7; 10 positions agree with TRBD1. Germline trimming cut 5 bases from V and 3 bases from J; bases unmatched to any gene: 4. CDR1 is SEHNR, CDR2 FQNEAQ, per germline (reference sequence). This CDR3 has 14 amino acids. CDR3 nucleotide sequence: TGTGCCAGCAGCCTCGGACAGGGGGGCTACGAGCAGTACTTC. Protein sequence: CASSLGQGGYEQYF.

The chain uses TRBV9 and TRBJ2-7, with a weak D call TRBD1 (6 bases). The V end lost 0 bases, the J end lost 2 bases, and 9 bases lay between the germline ends. CDR1 SGDLS and CDR2 YYNGEE come from the germline V gene. The CDR3 sequence is 14 residues long. CDR3 region: CASSVGTATYEQYF. The CDR3 DNA reads TGTGCCAGCAGCGTAGGGACAGCAACCTACGAGCAGTACTTC.

The V call is TRBV7-9, the J call TRBJ2-1, with 7 bases lining up with TRBD1. From germline, CDR1 is SEHNR and CDR2 FQNEAQ (reference sequence). The V and J ends lost 2 bases and 6 bases, in that order; junction bases with no gene match: 4. The CDR3 has 14 residues. The CDR3 bases are TGTGCCAGCAGCTTACCGGGACAGCCCAATGAGCAGTTCTTC. Translating gives CASSLPGQPNEQFF.

Only a few counts were recorded for this clonotype. This CDR3 is CASSESSGKNTGELFF. As DNA, the CDR3 is TGCGCCAGCAGTGAGTCGTCGGGAAAGAACACCGGGGAGCTGTTTTTT. The chain recombines TRBV10-1 with TRBJ2-2, with D perhaps matching TRBD2 (5 bases). Germline-derived CDR1 and CDR2 are WNHNN and SYGVQD (reference sequence). The CDR3 has 16 amino acids. Trimming left V 0 bases short and J 1 base short, with 9 bases between.

This clonotype showed up many times. The gene calls are TRBV29-1 and TRBJ2-1, with a tentative D call TRBD2 (6 bases). This CDR3 region has 15 residues. Germline V lookup: CDR1 SQVTM, CDR2 ANQGSEA. The germline V and J ends were trimmed by 0 bases and 5 bases, with 14 bases remaining between them. The CDR3 nucleotides are TGCAGCGTTGAAGAGGGACTTGATAAAAACAATGAGCAGTTCTTC. Encoded protein: CSVEEGLDKNNEQFF.

V usage is TRBV4-3 and J usage is TRBJ2-5, with TRBD1 matching 8 bases. Looked up from germline, CDR1 is LGHNA and CDR2 is YSLEER. The V and J ends lost 6 bases and 4 bases, in that order; junction bases with no gene match: 7. This CDR3 is built from 14 residues. The CDR3 DNA reads as TGCGCCAGCAGTAAGGAAGGGACAGGAGAGACCCAGTACTTC. Its translation is CASSKEGTGETQYF.

This clonotype has a count of ten or more. The chain uses TRBV19 and TRBJ2-1; no clear D. V lost 6 bases, J lost 2 bases, and 20 bases lay in between. The germline CDR1 and CDR2 sequences are LNHDA and SQIVND (reference sequence). This CDR3 is 17 amino acids long. This CDR3 is CASSRPRLQSPYNEQFF. The CDR3 nucleotides are TGTGCCAGTAGCCGTCCGAGACTGCAATCTCCCTACAATGAGCAGTTCTTC.